The sequence of this T cell receptor beta chain was determined in a study of blood T cell repertoires in COVID-19. The overall study: Spain, Italy and the United States supplied samples that represented acute and convalescent COVID-19. Nucleic acid was either cDNA or gDNA, and it came from T cells, B-cell-depleted T cells, or PBMCs.

V lost 5 bases and J lost 5; bases outside the gene matches: 6. Per germline, CDR1 SEHNR and CDR2 FQNEAQ (reference sequence). This CDR3 region has 14 residues. Original processing methods: Amplification from reference gene primers served as the basis for estimated nucleated cell counts. TCRdb keeps only in-frame clones here, not all; method: immunoSEQ multiplex PCR. That table furnishes V, J and clone size, whereas the DNA furnished D and trimming. The sample contains about 230,000 clones, 65% to 90% of which appear only once. Specimen: peripheral blood. J is TRBJ2-7 and V is TRBV7-9, with 10 bases fitting TRBD1. This sequence was found in a man aged 50 to 60 with COVID-19, enrolled during active disease. The CDR3 DNA reads TGTGCCAGCAGCAACGACAGGGGGCTTGACGAGCAGTACTTC. Translating it yields CASSNDRGLDEQYF.